The 21 T cell receptor beta chains reported below all come from one sample, sequenced in a study of vaccination effects on CD4 cells after COVID-19. Using immunoSEQ multiplex PCR, the repertoire was profiled, and TCRdb retains in-frame clones only, with some absent. The repertoire includes under 80,000 clones, approximately 81% of them detected once, and 1.5% to 2% sits in the top ten. Prior to sequencing, the ViraFEST assay stimulated PBMC with viral peptide pools, which expanded the antigen-specific CD4+ T cells. Researchers isolated CD4+ T cells once approximately ten days of culture had elapsed. For these receptors, no antigen is known. This specimen consisted of CD4+ T cells from PBMCs cultured with HCoV-229E spike peptides, obtained before COVID-19 vaccination. All receptors derive from a human donor who received a COVID-19 vaccine.

This clone was recorded a few times. The chain employs TRBV6-6 and TRBJ1-5, with 8 bases identical to TRBD1. V dropped 5 bases and J dropped 2; count of bases not matched to a gene: 2. From germline, CDR1 is MNHNY and CDR2 SVGAGI (reference sequence). The CDR3 is 14 residues long. The CDR3 protein is CASSKTGGNQPQHF. Written as DNA, the CDR3 is TGTGCCAGCAGTAAGACAGGGGGCAATCAGCCCCAGCATTTT.

V and J are TRBV2 and TRBJ2-1, with TRBD1 as a possible D gene (5 bases). Deletions cut 7 bases from V and 4 bases from J, with 17 bases between. The CDR3 covers 15 residues. Germline V lookup: CDR1 SNHLY, CDR2 FYNNEI. The CDR3 DNA reads TGTGCCAGCATGTTCTCCGCAGGGCCATACAATGAGCAGTTCTTC. Encoded protein: CASMFSAGPYNEQFF.

V and J are TRBV5-1 and TRBJ2-3; 9 bases line up with TRBD2. CDR1 SGHRS and CDR2 YFSETQ come from the germline V gene. The CDR3 has 17 residues. The junction had 5 bases not matched to a gene; V was cut back by 0 bases and J by 0 bases. CDR3 in amino acids: CASSLGLAGDSTDTQYF. As DNA, the CDR3 is TGCGCCAGCAGCTTGGGGTTAGCGGGGGATAGCACAGATACGCAGTATTTT.

V is TRBV7-3 and J is TRBJ2-7; possibly TRBD1 for D (6 bases). Germline CDR1 SGHTA, CDR2 FQGTGA. This CDR3 comprises 16 residues. Trimming left V 3 bases short and J 0 bases short, with 15 bases between. Here the CDR3 reads CASSFVRGTSSYEQYV. CDR3 bases: TGTGCCAGCAGCTTTGTGAGGGGGACCAGCTCCTACGAGCAGTACGTC.

The chain recombines TRBV7-9 with TRBJ2-5; the match to TRBD2 covers 10 bases. Germline lookup yields CDR1 SEHNR and CDR2 FQNEAQ (reference sequence). V was clipped by 7 bases and J by 5 bases; unmatched bases: 7. The CDR3 has 14 amino acids. The CDR3 DNA sequence: TGTGCCAGCACCCAAGCGGGGGGGCCGGAGACCCAGTACTTC. It codes for CASTQAGGPETQYF.

The rearrangement uses TRBV3-1 (or the pseudogene TRBV3-2) and TRBJ2-7; D is possibly TRBD2 (6 bases). V was clipped by 0 bases and J by 0 bases, with 12 bases between them. Germline V CDR1 and CDR2: LGHDT, YNNKEL (reference sequence). This CDR3 is 16 amino acids long. The CDR3 coding sequence is TGTGCCAGCAGCCAAGAGGGTGGAGGGGACTCCTACGAGCAGTACGTC. As protein: CASSQEGGGDSYEQYV.

This chain uses TRBV6-6 with TRBJ1-2, with TRBD1 as a possible D gene (6 bases). This CDR3 comprises 16 residues. Germline CDR1 is MNHNY and CDR2 is SVGAGI (reference sequence). Trimming cost V 6 bases and J 0 bases, with 17 bases left between them. The CDR3 DNA reads TGTGCCAGCAGCCTACTTGGAGGGGGGACTAACTATGGCTACACCTTC. This encodes CASSLLGGGTNYGYTF.

This chain uses TRBV15 with TRBJ2-3; D is unclear. The CDR3 has 13 residues. CDR1 LNHNV and CDR2 YYDKDF come from the germline V gene (reference sequence). The V and J ends lost 2 bases and 2 bases respectively, with 5 bases between them. The CDR3 nucleotides are TGTGCCACCAGCAGACCTCCCACAGATACGCAGTATTTT. The encoded protein is CATSRPPTDTQYF.

The V gene is TRBV27, the J gene TRBJ1-3; the D is unclear. Germline loops: CDR1 MNHEY, CDR2 SMNVEV (reference sequence). The germline V and J ends were trimmed by 4 bases and 0 bases, with 4 bases remaining between them. The CDR3 is 13 amino acids. CDR3 residues: CASSSVSGNTIYF. CDR3 sequence (DNA): TGTGCCAGCAGTTCGGTCTCTGGAAACACCATATATTTT.

The chain couples TRBV7-2 to TRBJ2-7; D is unclear. The ends were cut back, 1 base at V and 0 bases at J, with 7 bases in the middle. Germline CDR1 reads SGHTA; CDR2 reads FQGNSA. This CDR3 has 14 residues. CDR3 protein: CASSLGVGSYEQYV. CDR3 DNA: TGTGCCAGCAGCTTAGGGGTCGGCTCCTACGAGCAGTACGTC.

The gene calls are TRBV13 and TRBJ1-2; D remains unclear. With 2 bases removed from V and 4 bases from J, the gap between germline ends came to 8 bases. CDR1 is PRHDT, CDR2 FYEKMQ, per germline (reference sequence). The CDR3 runs 13 residues. CDR3 bases: TGTGCCAGCAGCTTAAGGCGGATCTATGGCTACACCTTC. Its protein is CASSLRRIYGYTF.

The CDR3 sequence: CASSLRPSGGAVADTQYF. Written as DNA, the CDR3 is TGTGCCAGCAGCTTAAGGCCTAGCGGGGGGGCGGTTGCAGATACGCAGTATTTT. V gene TRBV7-2 combines with J gene TRBJ2-3; the match to TRBD2 covers 12 bases. Looked up from germline, CDR1 is SGHTA and CDR2 is FQGNSA. This CDR3 is 18 amino acids long. V shed 2 bases, J shed 4 bases, and the junction held 10 bases outside the gene matches.

The chain couples TRBV5-1 to TRBJ1-1; tentative D call: TRBD1 (5 bases). V was cut by 1 base and J by 4 bases, with 14 bases left in between. This CDR3 is 15 amino acids long. Germline lookup yields CDR1 SGHRS and CDR2 YFSETQ. CDR3 in amino acids: CASSLYSGQGTEAFF. In DNA, the CDR3 is TGCGCCAGCAGCTTGTATTCGGGGCAGGGCACTGAAGCTTTCTTT. Full variable domain (missing parts from reference TRBV5-1 and TRBJ1-1): KAGVTQTPRYLIKTRGQQVTLSCSPISGHRSVSWYQQTPGQGLQFLFEYFSETQRNKGNFPGRFSGRQFSNSRSEMNVSTLELGDSALYLCASSLYSGQGTEAFFGQGTRLTVV.

This chain links TRBV4-1 with TRBJ2-5; possibly TRBD1 for D (6 bases). CDR1 and CDR2 (germline): MGHRA, YSYEKL. V was trimmed by 5 bases and J by 2 bases, leaving 15 bases between them. The CDR3 runs 15 residues. CDR3 nucleotide sequence: TGCGCCAGCAGCGACCGACCGACAGGACAAGAGACCCAGTACTTC. It specifies CASSDRPTGQETQYF.

V and J are TRBV4-1 and TRBJ1-5, with 7 bases that match TRBD1. The CDR3 consists of 16 residues. The J segment lost 5 bases and the V segment lost 1 base, leaving 8 bases of the junction unmatched. Germline lookup yields CDR1 MGHRA and CDR2 YSYEKL. CDR3 region: CASSQVDRGPDQPQHF. Written as DNA, the CDR3 is TGCGCCAGCAGCCAAGTTGATAGGGGGCCGGATCAGCCCCAGCATTTT.

The gene calls are TRBV7-3 and TRBJ2-2, with D perhaps matching TRBD2 (6 bases). CDR3 length equals 13 residues. Germline CDR1 and CDR2: SGHTA and FQGTGA. Trimming removed 4 bases at V and 6 bases at J, with 9 bases between. The CDR3 loop is CASSWPGAGELFF. Written as DNA, the CDR3 is TGTGCCAGCAGCTGGCCGGGGGCCGGGGAGCTGTTTTTT.

This rearrangement joins TRBV7-8 to TRBJ2-7; possible D gene TRBD2, 5 bases. This CDR3 has 13 residues. The germline V gene encodes CDR1 SGHVS and CDR2 FQNEAQ. Deletions cut 5 bases from V and 3 bases from J, with 11 bases between. As DNA, the CDR3 is TGTGCCAGCAGCCCGAGAGGGAACTACGAGCAGTACGTC. Translating gives CASSPRGNYEQYV.

The rearrangement joins TRBV18 to TRBJ2-1; D gene unclear. The germline gives CDR1 KGHSH, CDR2 LQKENI. V shed 5 bases and J shed 7 bases, with 18 bases lying between them. There are 15 residues in the CDR3. DNA for the CDR3: TGTGCCAGCTCAATAAACGGTCCAGGAGTGAATGAGCAGTTCTTC. Protein: CASSINGPGVNEQFF. Based on the CDR3 plus reference TRBV18 and TRBJ2-1, the full variable domain is NAGVMQNPRHLVRRRGQEARLRCSPMKGHSHVYWYRQLPEEGLKFMVYLQKENIIDESGMPKERFSAEFPKEGPSILRIQQVVRGDSAAYFCASSINGPGVNEQFFGPGTRLTVL.

The chain combines TRBV2 with TRBJ1-4, with 7 bases matching TRBD1. This CDR3 is 14 amino acids long. J lost 8 bases, V lost 6 bases, and 9 bases had no gene match. Per the germline V gene, CDR1 is SNHLY and CDR2 is FYNNEI. The CDR3 nucleotides are TGTGCCAGCAGAGGACAGGCGAGGGGGGAAAAACTGTTTTTT. Translation: CASRGQARGEKLFF.

The rearrangement joins TRBV2 to TRBJ2-2; TRBD2 agrees at 9 bases. Trimming took 5 bases from V and 2 from J; bases not matched to a gene: 12. The length of the CDR3 is 18 residues. Germline CDR1 and CDR2: SNHLY and FYNNEI. This chain's CDR3 is CASSRRPLAGVNTGELFF. In DNA, the CDR3 is TGTGCCAGCAGTCGCCGTCCCTTAGCGGGGGTCAACACCGGGGAGCTGTTTTTT.

The chain has TRBV7-2 and TRBJ1-6, with TRBD1 matching 9 bases. The CDR3 has 16 amino acids. The germline V gene has CDR1 SGHTA and CDR2 FQGNSA. The V gene end was trimmed by 5 bases and the J gene end by 9 bases; junction bases not matched to a gene: 11. The CDR3 DNA is TGTGCCAGCAGCCCCTCCCCGGGACAGGGAGTTTCACCCCTCCACTTT. Translation: CASSPSPGQGVSPLHF.